These T cell receptor beta chains were read from a single sample in a study of OX40 agonist ivuxolimab in advanced cancers. Using immunoSEQ multiplex PCR, the repertoire was profiled, and TCRdb retains in-frame clones only, with some absent. In the table there are roughly 86,000 clones, 75% to 90% of which are singletons. Sequences were derived from CD4+ or CD8+ T cells sorted from blood, sampled in a trial of the OX40 agonist ivuxolimab. These receptors came from an adult with an advanced solid tumor such as melanoma, head and neck, liver or kidney cancer. CDR3s include the opening cysteine and the closing phenylalanine or tryptophan. D genes are given only for firm matches. Clone size, where shown, is once, few, many, or a class for clones that have expanded.

cdr3_length	v_call	j_call	d_call	clone_size	cdr3_nt	cdr3_aa
14	TRBV2	TRBJ1-1	NA	NA	TGTGCCAGCAGTGAGCTCAGGGGAAACACTGAAGCTTTCTTT	CASSELRGNTEAFF
17	TRBV4-1	TRBJ2-1	NA	NA	TGCGCCAGCAGCCAAGAGATTAGGGGGGTAGAAAGGAATGAGCAGTTCTTC	CASSQEIRGVERNEQFF
15	TRBV11-3	TRBJ1-3	NA	NA	TGTGCCAGCAGCTCTTCCTGGACTGCCGGGAACACCATATATTTT	CASSSSWTAGNTIYF
17	TRBV7-6	TRBJ2-7	TRBD2	NA	TGTGCCAGCAGCTTAACGGCTAGCGGGAGTTTTTCCTACGAGCAGTACTTC	CASSLTASGSFSYEQYF
18	TRBV9	TRBJ2-3	TRBD2	NA	TGTGCCAGCAGCCGTTCATTGAATAGCGGGAGGGACACAGATACGCAGTATTTT	CASSRSLNSGRDTDTQYF
12	TRBV6-5	TRBJ1-2	NA	once	TGTGCCAGCAGTGACGGGGACTATGGCTACACCTTC	CASSDGDYGYTF
14	TRBV5-4	TRBJ1-2	NA	NA	TGTGCCAGCAGCTTGGCCGGTACTAACTATGGCTACACCTTC	CASSLAGTNYGYTF
14	TRBV14	TRBJ1-1	NA	NA	TGTGCCAGCAGCGGCGAGGGGGGGAACACTGAAGCTTTCTTT	CASSGEGGNTEAFF
14	TRBV18	TRBJ1-5	NA	NA	TGTGCCAGCTCACCCGACAGGAATGGACAGCCCCAGCATTTT	CASSPDRNGQPQHF
14	TRBV7-9	TRBJ1-5	NA	few	TGTGCCAGCAGCTTGGACCCCTTCAATCAGCCCCAGCATTTT	CASSLDPFNQPQHF
13	TRBV6-6	TRBJ2-7	NA	NA	TGTGCCACTCAGAGGGCCTCCTCCTACGAGCAGTACTTC	CATQRASSYEQYF
14	TRBV7-2	TRBJ1-4	NA	NA	TGTGCCAGCAGCTTAAACAGCCGAATTGAAAAACTGTTTTTT	CASSLNSRIEKLFF
13	TRBV10-1	TRBJ2-7	TRBD2	NA	TGCGCCAGCAGCACTAGCGGGAGCTACGAGCAGTACTTC	CASSTSGSYEQYF
17	TRBV5-1	TRBJ2-3	NA	NA	TGCGCCAGCAGCTTCTCCTTCCGACCCAGGAGCACAGATACGCAGTATTTT	CASSFSFRPRSTDTQYF
11	TRBV5-1	TRBJ1-1	NA	NA	TGCACCAGCAGCGGGGGGACTGAAGCTTTCTTT	CTSSGGTEAFF
13	TRBV5-6	TRBJ2-5	NA	NA	TGTGCCAGCAGCTTGCTACACCAAGAGACCCAGTACTTC	CASSLLHQETQYF
16	TRBV28	TRBJ1-4	NA	NA	TGTGCCAGCAGATACGACCGAGGAGGGGCTAATGAAAAACTGTTTTTT	CASRYDRGGANEKLFF
14	TRBV7-3	TRBJ1-6	NA	NA	TGTGCCAGCAGCTTAATGGCAGATAATTCACCCCTCCACTTT	CASSLMADNSPLHF
15	TRBV28	TRBJ2-7	TRBD1	NA	TGTGCCAGCACTCCCACAGGGGGAGTTAGCTACGAGCAGTACTTC	CASTPTGGVSYEQYF
15	TRBV7-8	TRBJ2-1	TRBD2	NA	TGTGCCAGCAGGAATCTAGCGGGAGGTATGAATGAGCAGTTCTTC	CASRNLAGGMNEQFF
18	TRBV27	TRBJ2-1	NA	NA	TGTGCCAGCAGTCAAAACCCTAGACAGGATCTGAGCTACAATGAGCAGTTCTTC	CASSQNPRQDLSYNEQFF
16	TRBV4-1	TRBJ1-3	NA	NA	TGCGCCAGCAGCCACACCTCCGTCGGGAACCGGGACACCATATATTTT	CASSHTSVGNRDTIYF
15	TRBV10-3	TRBJ1-2	TRBD1	NA	TGTGCCATCATGACTACAGGGGGCGGGAACTATGGCTACACCTTC	CAIMTTGGGNYGYTF
17	TRBV4-2	TRBJ1-4	NA	NA	TGTGCCAGCAGCCGAGGAACAGGGCTAACGAAAGATGAAAAACTGTTTTTT	CASSRGTGLTKDEKLFF
15	TRBV14	TRBJ2-7	TRBD2	NA	TGTGCCAGCAGCCAATACATGGCGGGAGGTGGCGAGCAGTACTTC	CASSQYMAGGGEQYF
14	TRBV13	TRBJ2-7	NA	NA	TGTGCCAGCAGCCAGCACATGGCCCGCTACGAGCAGTACTTC	CASSQHMARYEQYF
14	TRBV4-1	TRBJ2-1	NA	NA	TGCGCCAGCAGCCGTAGGAATGGAGGTAACGAGCAGTTCTTC	CASSRRNGGNEQFF
15	TRBV10-3	TRBJ2-5	TRBD2	NA	TGTGCCATCAGTCCGGGACTAGCGGGAGTAGAGACCCAGTACTTC	CAISPGLAGVETQYF
18	TRBV5-1	TRBJ2-3	TRBD2	once	TGCGCCAGCAGCTCGGCGACTAGCGGTATACCTAGCACAGATACGCAGTATTTT	CASSSATSGIPSTDTQYF
14	TRBV11-2	TRBJ2-7	NA	NA	TGTGCCAGCAGCTTAGCGGGAATTGGTTTCGAGCAGTACTTC	CASSLAGIGFEQYF